The present entry profiles one T cell receptor (beta chain) with its context. The CDR3 contains 16 residues. Germline V lookup: CDR1 PRHDT, CDR2 FYEKMQ (reference sequence). Losses at the gene ends were 8 bases for V and 2 bases for J; bases not matched to a gene: 10. Methods used by the authors: The authors estimated nucleated cell counts from reference gene primer amplification. Method: immunoSEQ multiplex PCR; TCRdb's copy keeps in-frame clones and lacks some. V, J and clone size are taken as reported in that table, and D and trimming were inferred from the DNA itself. The sample shows about 76,000 clones, roughly nine tenths of them seen only once. The record originates from a study of blood T cell repertoires in COVID-19. Study-wide context: Samples came from the United States, Italy and Spain, spanning acute and convalescent COVID-19. The analysed material was cDNA or gDNA that came from T cells, B-cell-depleted T cells, or PBMCs.

Sequencing was carried out using peripheral blood. This TCR derives from a human donor in a cohort sampled during active COVID-19. V usage is TRBV13 and J usage is TRBJ2-1, with 9 nucleotides matching TRBD2. The CDR3 here is CASGPLAGGAYNEQFF. Written as DNA, the CDR3 is TGTGCCAGCGGCCCTCTGGCGGGAGGGGCCTACAATGAGCAGTTCTTC.